This T cell receptor (beta chain) was observed in a study of cytomegalovirus exposure and HLA in healthy donors. The overall study: The 90 to 150 validation repertoires were produced on the same platform as the 650 to 800 repertoires of the first cohort. This was reported in a later analysis. Regarding the study as a whole: Testing in vitro showed a few CMV-associated chains specific for CMV antigens. The investigators catalogued 150 to 200 TCR beta chains as cytomegalovirus-associated.

Libraries were prepared by immunoSEQ multiplex PCR; TCRdb keeps only in-frame clonotypes and omits some of them. This sample has over 250,000 clones; around 85% occur once, and the top ten carry around 1%. Comments on this clone: Its specificity is unknown.

V was pared by 6 bases and J by 6 bases, with 14 bases between. The CDR3 is 13 residues long. Germline values: CDR1 SEHNR, CDR2 FQNEAQ (reference sequence). Sequenced: PBMCs. The V and J genes are TRBV7-9 and TRBJ1-2, with D possibly TRBD1 on 6 matching bases. The clonotype was recovered from a woman aged 18-30 years in good health and CMV-seronegative. The CDR3, as DNA: TGTGCCAGCAGGCCCGGGACAACAGATGGCTACACCTTC. Amino acid sequence: CASRPGTTDGYTF.